The 30 T cell receptor beta chains below come from one sample, sequenced in a study of T cell repertoires in cytomegalovirus infection. TCRdb re-called the reads through MiXCR, storing one row per CDR3 protein. The data hold around 280,000 distinct CDR3 sequences, with roughly 13% observed a single time. Sequencing was done on a sample of PBMCs. The source is a human donor in good health (CMV status not recorded). Some clones in this sample may be carry-over from other donors' samples.

This clonotype was recorded a few times. This chain uses TRBV7-2 with TRBJ2-7, with D possibly matching TRBD1 (7 bases). V was clipped by 5 bases and J by 7 bases, with 18 bases between them. CDR3 length: 14 amino acids. From germline, CDR1 is SGHTA and CDR2 FQGNSA. In DNA form, the CDR3 reads TGTGCCAGCAGCCAGGGGGGTCGGGGACCAGAGCAGTACTTC. It specifies CASSQGGRGPEQYF. Combining the CDR3 with reference TRBV7-2 and TRBJ2-7 gives the whole variable domain GAGVSQSPSNKVTEKGKDVELRCDPISGHTALYWYRQSLGQGLEFLIYFQGNSAPDKSGLPSDRFSAERTGGSVSTLTIQRTQQEDSAVYLCASSQGGRGPEQYFGPGTRLTVT.

This clonotype has ten or more counts. The chain recombines TRBV27 with TRBJ1-1; D may be TRBD1 (5 bases). This CDR3 is 14 amino acids long. The germline CDR1 and CDR2 sequences are MNHEY and SMNVEV (reference sequence). V lost 6 bases and J lost 5, with 16 bases in between. DNA of the CDR3: TGTGCCAGCAGCTTAACGAACAGGAGAACTGAAGCTTTCTTT. This sequence encodes CASSLTNRRTEAFF.

V and J are TRBV6-6 and TRBJ2-1, with 13 nucleotides matching TRBD2. Trimming took 5 bases from V and 10 from J; bases not matched to a gene: 8. Germline lookup yields CDR1 MNHNY and CDR2 SVGAGI (reference sequence). The CDR3 spans 15 residues. In nucleotides, the CDR3 is TGTGCCAGCAGTGTGACTAGCGGGGGGCACCAGGAGCAGTTCTTC. Its protein is CASSVTSGGHQEQFF.

The rearrangement uses TRBV29-1 and TRBJ2-1; perhaps TRBD2 as D (5 bases). CDR1 and CDR2 (germline): SQVTM, ANQGSEA. Trimming left V 6 bases short and J 8 bases short, with 14 bases between. The CDR3 covers 12 residues. CDR3 loop: CSVRGPRDEQFF. CDR3 sequence (DNA): TGCAGCGTCCGAGGGCCACGCGATGAGCAGTTCTTC.

In its sample, this clonotype was seen many times. V is TRBV7-6 and J is TRBJ2-7, with D perhaps being TRBD1 or TRBD2 (5 bases each). V lost 5 bases and J lost 5, with 10 bases in between. Germline V lookup: CDR1 SGHVS, CDR2 FNYEAQ. This CDR3 contains 12 residues. The DNA of the CDR3 is TGTGCCAGCAGCACCAGGGACGACGAGCAGTACTTC. Translation gives CASSTRDDEQYF.

The chain has TRBV12-3 or TRBV12-4 and TRBJ2-1, with TRBD1 matching over 8 bases. This CDR3 has 15 residues. The V segment lost 5 bases and the J segment 6 bases; nucleotides outside the gene matches: 9. CDR3 sequence (DNA): TGTGCCAGCAGTGATGGGACAGGCGGGGTCAATGAGCAGTTCTTC. This sequence encodes CASSDGTGGVNEQFF.

Regarding this clonotype: This likely comes from a read error, as the CDR3 has no conserved phenylalanine or tryptophan at its end. The chain employs TRBV5-1 and TRBJ1-2; perhaps TRBD1 as D (5 bases). Germline-derived CDR1 and CDR2 are SGHRS and YFSETQ. CDR3 length: 16 amino acids. The V end lost 1 base, the J end lost 0 bases, and 13 bases lay between the germline ends. Written as DNA, the CDR3 is TGCGCCAGCAGCTTGATGGGGGACCCTGCTAACTATGGCTACACCCTC. Encoded protein: CASSLMGDPANYGYTL.

At least ten counts were recorded for this clonotype. The chain recombines TRBV28 with TRBJ1-5; no definite D call. Germline CDR1 is MDHEN and CDR2 is SYDVKM. V was trimmed by 5 bases and J by 3 bases, leaving 5 bases between them. CDR3 length: 12 residues. The DNA of the CDR3 is TGTGCCAGCAGTATCAACAATCAGCCCCAGCATTTT. This translates into CASSINNQPQHF.

This clonotype was recorded many times. The CDR3 region has the DNA TGCAGCGTTGTGGCTAGAGGTTCGTCAGAGACCCAGTACTTC. Translation gives CSVVARGSSETQYF. The V call is TRBV29-1, the J call TRBJ2-5; D gene ambiguous. The germline V gene encodes CDR1 SQVTM and CDR2 ANQGSEA. Trimming left V 4 bases short and J 4 bases short, with 16 bases between. The CDR3 sequence is 14 residues long.

This clonotype was picked up many times. This chain links TRBV7-3 with TRBJ1-1, with D unclear. There are 15 residues in the CDR3. Trimming shortened V by 8 bases and J by 4 bases, and 20 bases separated the two germline ends. Per germline, CDR1 SGHTA and CDR2 FQGTGA. The chain's CDR3 is CASQFSIGVATEAFF. The CDR3 region has the DNA TGTGCCAGCCAGTTTAGCATCGGGGTTGCCACTGAAGCTTTCTTT.

The table lists this clonotype with a few counts. This chain uses TRBV7-8 with TRBJ2-7; a possible D gene is TRBD2 (5 bases). Trimming shortened V by 5 bases and J by 0 bases, and 17 bases separated the two germline ends. CDR3 length: 16 amino acids. The germline V gene has CDR1 SGHVS and CDR2 FQNEAQ. DNA for the CDR3: TGTGCCAGCAGCCCAAGAGTGACGGGGTCCTCCTACGAGCAGTACTTC. It yields the protein CASSPRVTGSSYEQYF. The complete variable domain, with remaining parts taken from reference TRBV7-8 and TRBJ2-7, reads GAGVSQSPRYKVAKRGQDVALRCDPISGHVSLFWYQQALGQGPEFLTYFQNEAQLDKSGLPSDRFFAERPEGSVSTLKIQRTQQEDSAVYLCASSPRVTGSSYEQYFGPGTRLTVT.

In this sample, this clonotype turned up a few times. V gene TRBV5-4 combines with J gene TRBJ2-7, with TRBD1 identical over 10 bases. The germline V gene has CDR1 SGHNT and CDR2 YYREEE (reference sequence). The CDR3 is made up of 15 amino acids. The trim removed 4 bases at V and 1 base at J, leaving 5 bases unmatched. CDR3 sequence: CASSLGTGVSYEQYF. The CDR3 region has the DNA TGTGCCAGCAGCCTAGGGACAGGGGTTTCCTACGAGCAGTACTTC.

Details on this clonotype: This may be a read error: a much more frequent sequence differs by one nucleotide. The V call is TRBV6-1, the J call TRBJ1-1; perhaps TRBD1 as D (6 bases). There are 12 residues in the CDR3. Looked up from germline, CDR1 is MNHNS and CDR2 is SASEGT. The V gene lost 6 bases and the J gene lost 3 bases, with 8 bases spanning the gap. Written as DNA, the CDR3 is TGTGCCAGCAGGTACAGGGACACTGAAGCTTTCTTT. Encoded protein: CASRYRDTEAFF.

This clonotype appeared a few times. The chain carries TRBV5-4 and TRBJ2-7, with TRBD1 matching over 11 bases. Germline trimming cut 1 base from V and 5 bases from J; bases unmatched to any gene: 8. CDR1 is SGHNT, CDR2 YYREEE, per germline (reference sequence). The CDR3 is made up of 16 amino acids. The CDR3 spells CASSLRLGQGDHEQYF. In DNA form, the CDR3 reads TGTGCCAGCAGCTTGAGGTTGGGACAGGGGGACCACGAGCAGTACTTC. Full variable domain (remainder filled in from reference TRBV5-4 and TRBJ2-7): ETGVTQSPTHLIKTRGQQVTLRCSSQSGHNTVSWYQQALGQGPQFIFQYYREEENGRGNFPPRFSGLQFPNYSSELNVNALELDDSALYLCASSLRLGQGDHEQYFGPGTRLTVT.

This clonotype was recorded many times. V gene TRBV7-9 combines with J gene TRBJ2-2; no clear D gene. The V and J ends lost 5 bases and 4 bases respectively, with 8 bases between them. This CDR3 has 13 amino acids. Germline-derived CDR1 and CDR2 are SEHNR and FQNEAQ (reference sequence). This CDR3 is CASSLHGTGELFF. CDR3 DNA sequence: TGTGCCAGCAGCCTGCACGGCACCGGGGAGCTGTTTTTT.

This clonotype was counted between two and nine times. The chain recombines TRBV29-1 with TRBJ2-5, with D tentatively TRBD2 (5 bases). Trimming left V 3 bases short and J 4 bases short, with 18 bases between. CDR3 length: 15 residues. Germline V CDR1 and CDR2: SQVTM, ANQGSEA. The chain's CDR3 is CSVESPVFGGETQYF. CDR3 coding DNA: TGCAGCGTTGAGAGTCCAGTTTTCGGAGGAGAGACCCAGTACTTC.

The sample holds many counts of this clonotype. The chain employs TRBV7-2 and TRBJ2-7; D is unclear. Germline lookup yields CDR1 SGHTA and CDR2 FQGNSA. V lost 4 bases to trimming and J lost 0 bases, with 4 bases between them. This CDR3 has 12 residues. The CDR3 protein is CASSSLSYEQYF. In DNA, the CDR3 is TGTGCCAGCAGCTCCCTCTCCTACGAGCAGTACTTC. The whole variable domain, remainder taken from reference TRBV7-2 and TRBJ2-7, is GAGVSQSPSNKVTEKGKDVELRCDPISGHTALYWYRQSLGQGLEFLIYFQGNSAPDKSGLPSDRFSAERTGGSVSTLTIQRTQQEDSAVYLCASSSLSYEQYFGPGTRLTVT.

This chain joins TRBV28 and TRBJ2-7, with 9 bases fitting TRBD1. The CDR3 spans 15 residues. The V gene's germline CDR1 is MDHEN and CDR2 SYDVKM. The J segment lost 6 bases and the V segment lost 9 bases, leaving 15 bases of the junction unmatched. The CDR3 DNA is TGTGCCAGTATGAAACCGGGACAGGGTCGACGCGAGCAGTACTTC. The encoded protein is CASMKPGQGRREQYF.

This clonotype has a count of ten or more. The chain has TRBV10-2 and TRBJ2-5; 7 bases align to TRBD2. Germline CDR1 reads WSHSY; CDR2 reads SAAADI. The CDR3 is made up of 16 amino acids. The V gene end was trimmed by 8 bases and the J gene end by 4 bases; junction bases not matched to a gene: 16. The CDR3 bases are TGCGCCAGCCTTCGGGGCACCGGACCGGGGGGAGAGACCCAGTACTTC. Its translation: CASLRGTGPGGETQYF.

This chain connects TRBV5-5 to TRBJ2-1; the match to TRBD2 covers 7 bases. The V and J ends lost 1 base and 4 bases, in that order; junction bases with no gene match: 2. Per germline, CDR1 SGHKS and CDR2 YYEKEE (reference sequence). The length of the CDR3 is 14 residues. The DNA for the CDR3 is TGTGCCAGCAGCTTGTCAGCGGGGTACAATGAGCAGTTCTTC. This encodes CASSLSAGYNEQFF.

This clonotype was detected ten times or more. The chain combines TRBV11-1 with TRBJ2-1, with 12 bases lining up with TRBD2. Per the germline V gene, CDR1 is SGHAT and CDR2 is FQDESV (reference sequence). CDR3 length: 16 amino acids. J lost 4 bases, V lost 5 bases, and 6 bases had no gene match. The CDR3: CASSPGLAGPYNEQFF. CDR3 nucleotide sequence: TGTGCCAGCAGCCCAGGACTAGCGGGACCATACAATGAGCAGTTCTTC.

In its sample, this clonotype was seen many times. V gene TRBV19 combines with J gene TRBJ2-5; D possibly corresponds to TRBD1 (5 bases). The CDR3 length is 14 residues. V was shortened by 3 bases and J by 2 bases, with 10 bases between the two germline ends. Germline values: CDR1 LNHDA, CDR2 SQIVND (reference sequence). In nucleotides, the CDR3 is TGTGCCAGTAGTATCAGGGCACTTCAAGAGACCCAGTACTTC. Encoded protein: CASSIRALQETQYF.

The rearrangement uses TRBV20-1 and TRBJ2-1, with D unclear. CDR3 length equals 12 residues. Germline V lookup: CDR1 DFQATT, CDR2 SNEGSKA (reference sequence). CDR3: CGPRTLFNEQFF. Written as DNA, the CDR3 is TGCGGACCTCGGACCCTGTTCAATGAGCAGTTCTTC.

This clonotype was recorded many times. The gene calls are TRBV7-8 and TRBJ2-5, with 9 positions matching TRBD1. From germline, CDR1 is SGHVS and CDR2 FQNEAQ. V gave up 5 bases and J gave up 2 bases; unmatched junction bases: 9. The CDR3 is made up of 16 amino acids. Here the CDR3 DNA reads TGTGCCAGCAGCCCACAACAGGGGGCGCCGCAAGAGACCCAGTACTTC. This gives the protein CASSPQQGAPQETQYF.

This clonotype was seen many times. The V and J genes are TRBV5-1 and TRBJ2-1; unclear D gene. V shed 0 bases and J shed 0 bases, with 7 bases lying between them. The germline CDR1 and CDR2 sequences are SGHRS and YFSETQ. The CDR3 spans 15 residues. CDR3 region: CASSLETSSYNEQFF. Written as DNA, the CDR3 is TGCGCCAGCAGCTTGGAGACCAGCTCCTACAATGAGCAGTTCTTC.

The sample holds one count of this clonotype. A much larger clone lies one base from this, so it may be a read error. The rearrangement links TRBV12-3 or TRBV12-4 to TRBJ2-7; 11 bases are shared with TRBD2. The CDR3 totals 14 residues. Trimming at V came to 3 bases and at J to 5 bases, leaving 3 bases not matched to a gene. CDR3 loop: CASSFSGRAHEQYF. CDR3 sequence (DNA): TGTGCCAGCAGTTTTAGCGGGAGGGCCCACGAGCAGTACTTC.

There are a few counts of this clonotype. V gene TRBV7-9 combines with J gene TRBJ1-2; D not resolved. The V end lost 3 bases, the J end lost 0 bases, and 11 bases lay between the germline ends. The CDR3 runs to 15 residues. Germline-derived CDR1 and CDR2 are SEHNR and FQNEAQ (reference sequence). The CDR3 sequence is CASSFYDRPNYGYTF. The CDR3 nucleotides read TGTGCCAGCAGCTTCTATGACCGTCCTAACTATGGCTACACCTTC.

There are a few counts of this clonotype. The gene calls are TRBV11-3 and TRBJ2-7, with 9 bases identical to TRBD1. V dropped 10 bases and J dropped 5; count of bases not matched to a gene: 6. Per germline, CDR1 SGHNT and CDR2 YENEEA. The CDR3 contains 12 residues. DNA for the CDR3: TGTGCCAACCCGGGACAGGGCCACGAGCAGTACTTC. It is translated as CANPGQGHEQYF.

This clonotype has ten or more counts. This chain joins TRBV7-2 and TRBJ2-7; D not certain. Germline V gene lookup returns CDR1 SGHTA and CDR2 FQGNSA. The CDR3 is 11 residues long. V shed 4 bases and J shed 9 bases, with 10 bases lying between them. In nucleotides, the CDR3 is TGTGCCAGCAGCTACGTAGGTGGGCAGTACTTC. Translating it yields CASSYVGGQYF.

The rearrangement joins TRBV28 to TRBJ2-1; TRBD2 matches 12 bases. The germline V gene has CDR1 MDHEN and CDR2 SYDVKM. The CDR3 runs 14 residues. V gave up 8 bases and J gave up 8 bases; unmatched junction bases: 7. The CDR3 sequence is CASGRLAGVDEQFF. CDR3 nucleotide sequence: TGTGCCAGCGGGAGACTAGCGGGAGTCGATGAGCAGTTCTTC. Full variable domain (remainder filled in from reference TRBV28 and TRBJ2-1): DVKVTQSSRYLVKRTGEKVFLECVQDMDHENMFWYRQDPGLGLRLIYFSYDVKMKEKGDIPEGYSVSREKKERFSLILESASTNQTSMYLCASGRLAGVDEQFFGPGTRLTVL.